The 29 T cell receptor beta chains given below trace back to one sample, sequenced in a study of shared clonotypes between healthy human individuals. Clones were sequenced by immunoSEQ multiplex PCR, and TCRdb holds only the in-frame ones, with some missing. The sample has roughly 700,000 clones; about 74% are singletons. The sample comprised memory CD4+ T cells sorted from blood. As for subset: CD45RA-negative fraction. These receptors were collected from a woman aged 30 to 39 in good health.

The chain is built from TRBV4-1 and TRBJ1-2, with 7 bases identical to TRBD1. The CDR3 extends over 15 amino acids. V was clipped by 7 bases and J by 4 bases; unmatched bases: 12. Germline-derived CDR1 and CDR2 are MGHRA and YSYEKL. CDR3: CASTPTGVRIYGYTF. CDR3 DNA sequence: TGCGCCAGCACCCCCACAGGGGTCCGAATCTATGGCTACACCTTC.

CDR3 region: CASSLLGQDTGELFF. The CDR3 DNA follows: TGCGCCAGCAGCTTGCTAGGGCAAGACACCGGGGAGCTGTTTTTT. V and J are TRBV5-1 and TRBJ2-2; D is ambiguous. The V gene's germline CDR1 is SGHRS and CDR2 YFSETQ. The CDR3 loop spans 15 amino acids. Trimming stripped 1 base from V and 3 bases from J, with 10 bases between.

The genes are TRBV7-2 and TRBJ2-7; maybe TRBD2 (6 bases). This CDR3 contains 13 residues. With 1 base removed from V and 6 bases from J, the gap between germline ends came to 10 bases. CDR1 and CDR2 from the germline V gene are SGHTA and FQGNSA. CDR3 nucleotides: TGTGCCAGCAGCTTAGGTCCGGGGGTCGAGCAGTACTTC. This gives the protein CASSLGPGVEQYF.

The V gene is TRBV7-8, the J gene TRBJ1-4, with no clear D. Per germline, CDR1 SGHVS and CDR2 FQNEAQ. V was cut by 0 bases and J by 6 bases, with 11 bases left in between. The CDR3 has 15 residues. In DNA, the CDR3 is TGTGCCAGCAGCTTAGCGCAGGCGGGCGATGAAAAACTGTTTTTT. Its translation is CASSLAQAGDEKLFF. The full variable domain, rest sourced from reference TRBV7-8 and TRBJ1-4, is GAGVSQSPRYKVAKRGQDVALRCDPISGHVSLFWYQQALGQGPEFLTYFQNEAQLDKSGLPSDRFFAERPEGSVSTLKIQRTQQEDSAVYLCASSLAQAGDEKLFFGSGTQLSVL.

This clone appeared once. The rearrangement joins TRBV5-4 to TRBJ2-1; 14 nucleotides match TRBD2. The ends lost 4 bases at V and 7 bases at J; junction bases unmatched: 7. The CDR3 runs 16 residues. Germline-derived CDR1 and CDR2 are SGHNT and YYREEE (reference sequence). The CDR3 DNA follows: TGTGCCAGCAGCCCTCGACTAGCGGGAGGGCTTAATGAGCAGTTCTTC. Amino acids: CASSPRLAGGLNEQFF.

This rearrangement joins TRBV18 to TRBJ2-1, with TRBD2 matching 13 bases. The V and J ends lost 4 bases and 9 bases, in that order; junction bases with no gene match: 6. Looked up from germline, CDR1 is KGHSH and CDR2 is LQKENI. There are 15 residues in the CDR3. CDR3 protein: CASSLGTSGTSEQFF. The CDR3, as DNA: TGTGCCAGCTCACTCGGGACTAGCGGGACATCTGAGCAGTTCTTC. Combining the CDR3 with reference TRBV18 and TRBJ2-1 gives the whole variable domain NAGVMQNPRHLVRRRGQEARLRCSPMKGHSHVYWYRQLPEEGLKFMVYLQKENIIDESGMPKERFSAEFPKEGPSILRIQQVVRGDSAAYFCASSLGTSGTSEQFFGPGTRLTVL.

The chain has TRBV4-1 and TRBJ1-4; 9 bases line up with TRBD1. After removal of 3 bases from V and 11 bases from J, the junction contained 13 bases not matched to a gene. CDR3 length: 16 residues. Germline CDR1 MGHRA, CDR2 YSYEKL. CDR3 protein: CASSHVIGQGFPKLFF. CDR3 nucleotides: TGCGCCAGCAGCCATGTAATCGGACAGGGGTTTCCGAAACTGTTTTTT.

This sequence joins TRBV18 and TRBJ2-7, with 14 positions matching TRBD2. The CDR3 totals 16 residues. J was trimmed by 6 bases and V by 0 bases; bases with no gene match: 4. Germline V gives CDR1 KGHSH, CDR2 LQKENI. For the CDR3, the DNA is TGTGCCAGCTCACCACCGGGACTAGCGGGAGAGGGCGAGCAGTACTTC. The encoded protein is CASSPPGLAGEGEQYF.

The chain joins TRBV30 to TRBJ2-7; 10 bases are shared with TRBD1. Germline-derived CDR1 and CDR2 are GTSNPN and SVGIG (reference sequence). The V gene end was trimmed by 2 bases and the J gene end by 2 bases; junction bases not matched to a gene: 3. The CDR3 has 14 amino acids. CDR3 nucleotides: TGTGCCTGGAGTCAAGGGACAGGGGCCTACGAGCAGTACTTC. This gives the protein CAWSQGTGAYEQYF. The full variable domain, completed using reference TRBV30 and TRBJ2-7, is SQTIHQWPATLVQPVGSPLSLECTVEGTSNPNLYWYRQAAGRGLQLLFYSVGIGQISSEVPQNLSASRPQDRQFILSSKKLLLSDSGFYLCAWSQGTGAYEQYFGPGTRLTVT.

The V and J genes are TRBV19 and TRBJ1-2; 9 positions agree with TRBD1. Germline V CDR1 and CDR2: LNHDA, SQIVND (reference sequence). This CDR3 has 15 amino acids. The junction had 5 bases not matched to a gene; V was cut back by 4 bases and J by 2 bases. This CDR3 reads CASSTGQGYNYGYTF. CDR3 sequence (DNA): TGTGCCAGTAGTACTGGACAGGGGTACAACTATGGCTACACCTTC.

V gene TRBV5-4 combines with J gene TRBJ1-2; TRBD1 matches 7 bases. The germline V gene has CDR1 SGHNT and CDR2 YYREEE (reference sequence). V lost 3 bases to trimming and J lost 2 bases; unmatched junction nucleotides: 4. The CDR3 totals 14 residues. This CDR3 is CASSWDSGNYGYTF. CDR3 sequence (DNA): TGTGCCAGCAGCTGGGACAGTGGAAACTATGGCTACACCTTC.

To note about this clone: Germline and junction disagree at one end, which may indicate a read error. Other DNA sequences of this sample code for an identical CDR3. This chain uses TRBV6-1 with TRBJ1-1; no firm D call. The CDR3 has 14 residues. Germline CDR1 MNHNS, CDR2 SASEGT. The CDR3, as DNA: TGTGCCAGTAGTGAAGGTGGCCTGAACACTGAAGCTTTCTTT. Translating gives CASSEGGLNTEAFF.

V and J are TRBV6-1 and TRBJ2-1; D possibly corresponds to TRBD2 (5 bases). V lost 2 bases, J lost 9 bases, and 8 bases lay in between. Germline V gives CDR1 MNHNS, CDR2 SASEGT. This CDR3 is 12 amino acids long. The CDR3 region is CASSESSPEQFF. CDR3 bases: TGTGCCAGCAGTGAATCTAGCCCTGAGCAGTTCTTC.

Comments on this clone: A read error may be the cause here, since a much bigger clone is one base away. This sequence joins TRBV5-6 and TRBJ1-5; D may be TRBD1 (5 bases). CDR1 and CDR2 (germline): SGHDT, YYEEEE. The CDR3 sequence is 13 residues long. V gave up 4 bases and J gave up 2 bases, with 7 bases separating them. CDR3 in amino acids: CASSQGRNQPQHF. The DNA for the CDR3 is TGTGCCAGCAGCCAGGGCCGCAATCAGCCCCAGCATTTT.

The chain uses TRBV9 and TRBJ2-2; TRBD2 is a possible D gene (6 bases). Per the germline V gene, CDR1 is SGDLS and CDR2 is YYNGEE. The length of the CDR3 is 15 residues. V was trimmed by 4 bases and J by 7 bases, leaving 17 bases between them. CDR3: CASSSLGGGIGELFF. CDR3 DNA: TGTGCCAGCAGCTCCCTCGGTGGGGGGATCGGGGAGCTGTTTTTT.

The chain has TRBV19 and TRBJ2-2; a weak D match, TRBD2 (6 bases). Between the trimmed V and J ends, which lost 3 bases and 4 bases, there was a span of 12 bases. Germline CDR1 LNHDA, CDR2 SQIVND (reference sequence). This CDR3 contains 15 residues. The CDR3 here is CASSMTGVGTGELFF. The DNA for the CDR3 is TGTGCCAGTAGTATGACGGGGGTTGGCACCGGGGAGCTGTTTTTT.

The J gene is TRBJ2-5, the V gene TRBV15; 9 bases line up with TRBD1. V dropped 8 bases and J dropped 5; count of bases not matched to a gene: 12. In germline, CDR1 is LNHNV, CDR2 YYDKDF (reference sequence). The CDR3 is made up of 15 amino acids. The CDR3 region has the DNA TGTGCCACCGGACCGGACAGGGGTAAAGGGGAGACCCAGTACTTC. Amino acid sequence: CATGPDRGKGETQYF.

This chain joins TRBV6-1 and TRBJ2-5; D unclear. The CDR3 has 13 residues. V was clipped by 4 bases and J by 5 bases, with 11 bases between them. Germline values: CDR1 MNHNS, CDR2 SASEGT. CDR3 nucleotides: TGTGCCAGCAGTGGGGCAGTCGGGGAGACCCAGTACTTC. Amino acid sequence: CASSGAVGETQYF.

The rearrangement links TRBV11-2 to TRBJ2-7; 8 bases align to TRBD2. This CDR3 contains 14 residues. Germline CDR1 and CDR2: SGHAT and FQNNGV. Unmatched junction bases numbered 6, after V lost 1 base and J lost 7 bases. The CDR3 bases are TGTGCCAGCAGCTTAGCGGGAGGGCAAAAAGAGCAGTACTTC. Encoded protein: CASSLAGGQKEQYF.

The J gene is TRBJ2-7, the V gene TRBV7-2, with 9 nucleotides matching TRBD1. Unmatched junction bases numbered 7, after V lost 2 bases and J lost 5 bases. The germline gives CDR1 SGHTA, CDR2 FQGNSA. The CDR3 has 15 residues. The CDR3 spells CASSLWTGVAHEQYF. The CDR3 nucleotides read TGTGCCAGCAGCTTATGGACAGGGGTGGCCCACGAGCAGTACTTC.

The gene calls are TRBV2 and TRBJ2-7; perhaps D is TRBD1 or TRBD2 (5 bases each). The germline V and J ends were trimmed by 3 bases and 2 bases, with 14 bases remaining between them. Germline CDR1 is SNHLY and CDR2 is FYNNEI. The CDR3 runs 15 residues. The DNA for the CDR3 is TGTGCCAGCAGTGATCGTCGGGTGGGACCCTACGAGCAGTACTTC. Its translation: CASSDRRVGPYEQYF.

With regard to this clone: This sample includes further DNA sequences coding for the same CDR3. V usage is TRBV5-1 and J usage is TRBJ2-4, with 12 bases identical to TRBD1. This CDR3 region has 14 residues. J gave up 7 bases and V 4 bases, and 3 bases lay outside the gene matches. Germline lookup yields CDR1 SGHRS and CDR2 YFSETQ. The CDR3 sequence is CASSTGTGGNIQYF. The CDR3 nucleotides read TGCGCCAGCAGCACCGGGACAGGGGGCAACATTCAGTACTTC.

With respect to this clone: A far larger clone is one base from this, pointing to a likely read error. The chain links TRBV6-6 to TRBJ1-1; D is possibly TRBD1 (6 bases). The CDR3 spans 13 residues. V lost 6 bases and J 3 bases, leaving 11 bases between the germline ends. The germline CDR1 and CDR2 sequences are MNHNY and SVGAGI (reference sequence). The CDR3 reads CASSTGLDTEAFF. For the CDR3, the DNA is TGTGCCAGCAGCACAGGGTTGGACACTGAAGCTTTCTTT.

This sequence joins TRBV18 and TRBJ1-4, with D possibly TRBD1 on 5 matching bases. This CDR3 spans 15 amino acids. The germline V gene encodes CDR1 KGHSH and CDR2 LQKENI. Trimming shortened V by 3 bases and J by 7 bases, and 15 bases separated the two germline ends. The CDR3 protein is CASSPPTVAGEKLFF. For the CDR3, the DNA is TGTGCCAGCTCACCCCCGACAGTCGCTGGTGAAAAACTGTTTTTT.

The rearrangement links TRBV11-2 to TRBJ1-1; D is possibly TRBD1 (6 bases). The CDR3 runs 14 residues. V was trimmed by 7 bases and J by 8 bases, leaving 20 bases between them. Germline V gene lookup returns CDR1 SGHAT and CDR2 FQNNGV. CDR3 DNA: TGTGCCAGCAACCTGGTGGGGGGCAGCACGGAAGCTTTCTTT. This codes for CASNLVGGSTEAFF.

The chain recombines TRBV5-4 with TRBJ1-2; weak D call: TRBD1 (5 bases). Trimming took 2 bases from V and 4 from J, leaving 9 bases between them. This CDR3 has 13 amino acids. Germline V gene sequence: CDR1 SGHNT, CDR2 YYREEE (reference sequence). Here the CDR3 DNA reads TGTGCCAGCAGCTTTCAAGGGGTCTATGGCTACACCTTC. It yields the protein CASSFQGVYGYTF. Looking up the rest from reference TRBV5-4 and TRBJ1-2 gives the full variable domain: ETGVTQSPTHLIKTRGQQVTLRCSSQSGHNTVSWYQQALGQGPQFIFQYYREEENGRGNFPPRFSGLQFPNYSSELNVNALELDDSALYLCASSFQGVYGYTFGSGTRLTVV.

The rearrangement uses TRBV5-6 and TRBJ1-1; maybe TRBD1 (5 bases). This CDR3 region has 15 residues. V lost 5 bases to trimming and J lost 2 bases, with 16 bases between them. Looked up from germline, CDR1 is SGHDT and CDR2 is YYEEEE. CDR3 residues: CASRPRGPTNTEAFF. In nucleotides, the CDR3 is TGTGCCAGCAGGCCTAGGGGCCCTACCAACACTGAAGCTTTCTTT. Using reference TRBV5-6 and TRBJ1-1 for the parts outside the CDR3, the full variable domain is DAGVTQSPTHLIKTRGQQVTLRCSPKSGHDTVSWYQQALGQGPQFIFQYYEEEERQRGNFPDRFSGHQFPNYSSELNVNALLLGDSALYLCASRPRGPTNTEAFFGQGTRLTVV.

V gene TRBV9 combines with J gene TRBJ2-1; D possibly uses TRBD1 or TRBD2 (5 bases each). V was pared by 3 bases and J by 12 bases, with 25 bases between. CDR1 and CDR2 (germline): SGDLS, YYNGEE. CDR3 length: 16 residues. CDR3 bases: TGTGCCAGCAGCGAGGGGCTAGGGGAGCCAGGGTGGGGGCAGTTCTTC. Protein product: CASSEGLGEPGWGQFF.

The CDR3 DNA reads as TGTGCCAGCAAATGGACAGGGGGCGGAACCGGGGAGCTGTTTTTT. Translated: CASKWTGGGTGELFF. The gene calls are TRBV6-5 and TRBJ2-2; 11 bases fit TRBD1. The trim removed 7 bases at V and 5 bases at J, leaving 6 bases unmatched. Germline V gene lookup returns CDR1 MNHEY and CDR2 SVGAGI. This CDR3 comprises 15 residues.